Sequencing of this TCR beta chain was carried out in a study of T cells expressing NK-cell markers. Overall study: The TCR beta repertoires originated in sorted CD3+CD56+NKG2C+, CD3+CD56+NKG2C- and CD3+CD56-NKG2C+ T cells. Most of the eight sequenced donors tested HCMV-seropositive; one tested seronegative.

Overall study results and limits: Among several donors, these clonotypes also ranked first in the CD3+CD56-NKG2C+ fraction.

In generating TCR beta cDNA, 5'RACE template switching with UMIs was used. Each CDR3 protein gets one entry in TCRdb, which reprocessed the 5' RACE reads and gives no DNA. The sample totals some 500,000 distinct CDR3 sequences. Concerning this clonotype: Antigen unknown.

This CDR3 is 18 amino acids long. Germline lookup yields CDR1 SGHRS and CDR2 YFSETQ. This sequence joins TRBV5-1 and TRBJ2-7; TCRdb's D gene call, TRBD1, goes unchecked for lack of DNA. The origin of this receptor is a woman aged 45-65 years in good health. Sequenced material: blood T cells: a sorted CD56 or NKG2C T cell subset, CD4+ or CD8+ T cells, or bulk PBMC T cells (not recorded which). The CDR3 spells CASSYFTQTGQGNYEQYF.